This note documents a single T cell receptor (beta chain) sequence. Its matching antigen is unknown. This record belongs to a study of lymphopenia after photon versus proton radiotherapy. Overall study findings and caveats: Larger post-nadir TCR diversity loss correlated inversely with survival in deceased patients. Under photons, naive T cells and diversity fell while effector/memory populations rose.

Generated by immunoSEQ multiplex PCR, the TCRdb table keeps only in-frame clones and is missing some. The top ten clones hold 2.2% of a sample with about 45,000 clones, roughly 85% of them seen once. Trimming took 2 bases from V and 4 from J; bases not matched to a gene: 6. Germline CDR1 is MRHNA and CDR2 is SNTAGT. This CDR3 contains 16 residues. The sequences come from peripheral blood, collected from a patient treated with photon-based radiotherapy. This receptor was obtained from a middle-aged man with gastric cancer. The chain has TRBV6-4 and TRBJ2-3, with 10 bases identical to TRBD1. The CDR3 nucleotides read TGTGCCAGCAGTGACACCAGACAGGGGGCGTCAGATACGCAGTATTTT. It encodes CASSDTRQGASDTQYF.